This is a list of T cell receptor beta chains from one sample in a study of shared clonotypes between healthy human individuals. Clones were read by immunoSEQ multiplex PCR, and TCRdb kept only the in-frame ones, dropping some. Of roughly 1,000,000 clones in the sample, about 80% were seen once. Sequences were obtained from memory CD4+ T cells from PBMCs. The receptors were sampled from a man younger than 30 in good health. Some clones in this sample may be carry-over from other donors' samples. Each CDR3 is given with its conserved first and last residue. Fields, in order: CDR3 protein, CDR3 DNA, J gene, V gene, D gene, clone size, CDR3 length. D genes are given only for firm matches. A clone size is listed for some rows: how often the clone was seen (once, few, many), or a class if it is expanded.

cdr3_aa: CAWAGRGGSQPQHF
cdr3_nt: TGTGCCTGGGCTGGTAGGGGAGGATCTCAGCCCCAGCATTTT
j_call: TRBJ1-5
v_call: TRBV30
d_call: NA
clone_size: many
cdr3_length: 14

cdr3_aa: CASRGTGPTEAFF
cdr3_nt: TGTGCCAGCAGAGGGACAGGGCCCACTGAAGCTTTCTTT
j_call: TRBJ1-1
v_call: TRBV2
d_call: TRBD1
clone_size: few
cdr3_length: 13

cdr3_aa: CASSLGTSGADTQYF
cdr3_nt: TGCGCCAGCAGCCTAGGGACTAGCGGAGCAGATACGCAGTATTTT
j_call: TRBJ2-3
v_call: TRBV10-1
d_call: TRBD2
clone_size: NA
cdr3_length: 15

cdr3_aa: CASSPPGQTLYSNQPQHF
cdr3_nt: TGTGCCAGCAGTCCCCCGGGACAGACCCTTTATAGCAATCAGCCCCAGCATTTT
j_call: TRBJ1-5
v_call: TRBV28
d_call: TRBD1
clone_size: NA
cdr3_length: 18

cdr3_aa: CASTRSHGDTQYF
cdr3_nt: TGTGCCAGCACAAGGTCCCACGGTGATACGCAGTATTTT
j_call: TRBJ2-3
v_call: TRBV27
d_call: NA
clone_size: many
cdr3_length: 13

cdr3_aa: CASSDNTGELFF
cdr3_nt: TGTGCCAGCAGTGACAACACCGGGGAGCTGTTTTTT
j_call: TRBJ2-2
v_call: TRBV2
d_call: NA
clone_size: NA
cdr3_length: 12

cdr3_aa: CASKRDRNQPQHF
cdr3_nt: TGTGCCAGCAAAAGGGACAGGAATCAGCCCCAGCATTTT
j_call: TRBJ1-5
v_call: TRBV27
d_call: TRBD1
clone_size: NA
cdr3_length: 13

cdr3_aa: CASSAGLAYNEQFF
cdr3_nt: TGTGCCAGCAGCGCGGGACTAGCGTACAATGAGCAGTTCTTC
j_call: TRBJ2-1
v_call: TRBV9
d_call: TRBD2
clone_size: NA
cdr3_length: 14

cdr3_aa: CASSLGGGRTYEQYF
cdr3_nt: TGCGCCAGCAGCTTGGGCGGGGGTCGCACCTACGAGCAGTACTTC
j_call: TRBJ2-7
v_call: TRBV5-1
d_call: TRBD2
clone_size: NA
cdr3_length: 15

cdr3_aa: CASSLRLPGGNEKLFF
cdr3_nt: TGTGCCAGCAGTTTACGCCTGCCAGGGGGTAATGAAAAACTGTTTTTT
j_call: TRBJ1-4
v_call: TRBV28
d_call: TRBD1
clone_size: NA
cdr3_length: 16

cdr3_aa: CASTKFRAQYF
cdr3_nt: TGTGCCAGCACTAAATTTAGGGCGCAGTACTTC
j_call: TRBJ2-7
v_call: TRBV28
d_call: NA
clone_size: NA
cdr3_length: 11

cdr3_aa: CASSFGGTGNTGELFF
cdr3_nt: TGTGCCAGCAGCTTTGGGGGCACGGGTAACACCGGGGAGCTGTTTTTT
j_call: TRBJ2-2
v_call: TRBV7-2
d_call: NA
clone_size: NA
cdr3_length: 16

cdr3_aa: CSAIVSGELFF
cdr3_nt: TGCAGTGCAATAGTCTCCGGGGAGCTGTTTTTT
j_call: TRBJ2-2
v_call: TRBV20-1
d_call: NA
clone_size: NA
cdr3_length: 11

cdr3_aa: CASSSRNKAGVGEQYF
cdr3_nt: TGTGCCAGCAGTAGCCGAAATAAGGCGGGAGTCGGGGAGCAGTACTTC
j_call: TRBJ2-7
v_call: TRBV27
d_call: TRBD2
clone_size: NA
cdr3_length: 16

cdr3_aa: CASSPLADSYGYTF
cdr3_nt: TGTGCCAGCAGCCCCCTCGCGGACAGCTATGGCTACACCTTC
j_call: TRBJ1-2
v_call: TRBV5-4
d_call: NA
clone_size: NA
cdr3_length: 14

cdr3_aa: CASSYSGQPQHF
cdr3_nt: TGTGCCAGCAGTTACTCTGGTCAGCCCCAGCATTTT
j_call: TRBJ1-5
v_call: TRBV6-6
d_call: NA
clone_size: NA
cdr3_length: 12

cdr3_aa: CASSFWDRNNEQFF
cdr3_nt: TGTGCCAGCAGCTTCTGGGACAGAAACAATGAGCAGTTCTTC
j_call: TRBJ2-1
v_call: TRBV27
d_call: TRBD1
clone_size: few
cdr3_length: 14